These T cell receptor beta chains were read from a single sample in a study of blood T cell repertoires in COVID-19. This table comes from immunoSEQ multiplex PCR, and its TCRdb copy is limited to in-frame clones, with some not included. The sample consists of roughly 160,000 clones, approximately 82% of them appearing once. Sequencing was performed on PBMCs or T cells enriched from blood (not recorded which). All receptors come from a man in his sixties who had recovered from COVID-19. CDR3s include the opening cysteine and the closing phenylalanine or tryptophan. A D gene is named only where the DNA matches it firmly. The listing skips clone size in some rows; elsewhere it reads once, few, many or a size class.

V: TRBV3-1/TRBV3-2; size: -; D: TRBD1; J: TRBJ1-4; CDR3: CASSRQGGDEKLFF; DNA: TGTGCCAGCAGCCGACAGGGTGGAGATGAAAAACTGTTTTTT
V: TRBV6-4; size: -; D: -; J: TRBJ2-2; CDR3: CASSDSSTGELFF; DNA: TGTGCCAGCAGTGACTCTAGCACCGGGGAGCTGTTTTTT
V: TRBV7-9; size: -; D: -; J: TRBJ1-1; CDR3: CASTRAPGRTEAFF; DNA: TGTGCCAGCACCAGAGCCCCAGGGCGCACTGAAGCTTTCTTT
V: TRBV5-4; size: once; D: -; J: TRBJ2-1; CDR3: CASRSGEGLYNEQFF; DNA: TGTGCCAGCAGGAGCGGCGAGGGCCTCTACAATGAGCAGTTCTTC
V: TRBV3-1/TRBV3-2; size: -; D: -; J: TRBJ1-5; CDR3: CASSQGGGNQPQHF; DNA: TGTGCCAGCAGCCAAGGAGGGGGAAATCAGCCCCAGCATTTT
V: TRBV7-2; size: -; D: TRBD1; J: TRBJ2-2; CDR3: CASSSRGRRDTGELFF; DNA: TGTGCCAGCAGCTCCAGGGGGCGCCGGGACACCGGGGAGCTGTTTTTT
V: TRBV7-2; size: few; D: TRBD1; J: TRBJ1-3; CDR3: CASSLDRGSGNTIYF; DNA: TGTGCCAGCAGCTTAGACAGGGGGTCTGGAAACACCATATATTTT
V: TRBV7-2; size: -; D: -; J: TRBJ2-3; CDR3: CASSLEQRSTDTQYF; DNA: TGTGCCAGCAGCTTAGAACAGAGAAGCACAGATACGCAGTATTTT
V: TRBV7-9; size: -; D: TRBD2; J: TRBJ2-7; CDR3: CASSQSGGAYEQYF; DNA: TGTGCCAGCAGCCAAAGCGGGGGGGCTTACGAGCAGTACTTC
V: TRBV27; size: -; D: TRBD1; J: TRBJ1-6; CDR3: CASSDRGRLALHF; DNA: TGTGCCAGCAGTGACAGGGGGCGTTTGGCCCTCCACTTT
V: TRBV6-5; size: -; D: -; J: TRBJ1-3; CDR3: CASIQDFSGNTIYF; DNA: TGTGCCAGCATTCAGGATTTCTCTGGAAACACCATATATTTT
V: TRBV5-1; size: -; D: TRBD1; J: TRBJ2-5; CDR3: CASSLQGLQETQYF; DNA: TGCGCCAGCAGCTTACAGGGGCTCCAAGAGACCCAGTACTTC
V: TRBV20-1; size: few; D: TRBD1; J: TRBJ1-1; CDR3: CSARETGIAFF; DNA: TGCAGTGCTAGGGAGACAGGGATAGCTTTCTTT
V: TRBV6-4; size: -; D: -; J: TRBJ1-2; CDR3: CASSEGSYGGHYGYTF; DNA: TGTGCCAGCAGTGAAGGGTCATACGGGGGGCACTATGGCTACACCTTC
V: TRBV2; size: few; D: -; J: TRBJ1-1; CDR3: CASSDTSGGGAFF; DNA: TGTGCCAGCAGTGATACTAGCGGTGGTGGAGCTTTCTTT
V: TRBV5-1; size: -; D: -; J: TRBJ2-7; CDR3: CASSLAVRDRLYEQYF; DNA: TGCGCCAGCAGCTTGGCTGTGCGGGACAGACTCTACGAGCAGTACTTC
V: TRBV11-3; size: -; D: TRBD2; J: TRBJ2-5; CDR3: CASSRGTSGSSGGETQYF; DNA: TGTGCCAGCAGCCGGGGGACTAGCGGGAGTTCAGGTGGGGAGACCCAGTACTTC
V: TRBV7-9; size: -; D: -; J: TRBJ1-5; CDR3: CASSRAGSNQPQHF; DNA: TGTGCCAGCAGCCGGGCAGGGAGCAATCAGCCCCAGCATTTT
V: TRBV11-2; size: -; D: TRBD2; J: TRBJ2-5; CDR3: CASSSPSGPGETQYF; DNA: TGTGCCAGCAGCTCTCCTAGCGGTCCAGGGGAGACCCAGTACTTC
V: TRBV28; size: once; D: -; J: TRBJ1-5; CDR3: CASSLTGANQPQHF; DNA: TGTGCCAGCAGCCTGACAGGAGCCAATCAGCCCCAGCATTTT
V: TRBV5-6; size: -; D: -; J: TRBJ1-1; CDR3: CASSWDLNTEAFF; DNA: TGTGCCAGCAGCTGGGACTTAAACACTGAAGCTTTCTTT
V: TRBV3-1/TRBV3-2; size: -; D: TRBD2; J: TRBJ2-3; CDR3: CASSQVAGGRGVDTQYF; DNA: TGTGCCAGCAGCCAGGTAGCGGGGGGGCGAGGTGTAGATACGCAGTATTTT
V: TRBV29-1; size: -; D: TRBD2; J: TRBJ2-7; CDR3: CSATRGASGGTGEQYF; DNA: TGCAGCGCAACCCGGGGGGCTAGCGGGGGCACGGGCGAGCAGTACTTC
V: TRBV6-5; size: few; D: -; J: TRBJ1-2; CDR3: CAVFVGLYKTGYTF; DNA: TGTGCCGTTTTTGTGGGCCTGTACAAGACTGGCTACACCTTC